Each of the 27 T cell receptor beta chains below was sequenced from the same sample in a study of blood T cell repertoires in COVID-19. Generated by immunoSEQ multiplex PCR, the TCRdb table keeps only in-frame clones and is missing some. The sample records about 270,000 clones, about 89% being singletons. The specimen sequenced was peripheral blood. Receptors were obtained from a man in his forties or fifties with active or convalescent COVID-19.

The CDR3: CASSQLASEQYF. The CDR3 nucleotides are TGTGCCAGCAGCCAACTAGCGAGCGAGCAGTACTTC. This sequence joins TRBV3-1 (or the pseudogene TRBV3-2) and TRBJ2-7; possible D gene TRBD2, 6 bases. Germline values: CDR1 LGHDT, CDR2 YNNKEL (reference sequence). V was trimmed by 2 bases and J by 6 bases, leaving 8 bases between them. The CDR3 has 12 amino acids.

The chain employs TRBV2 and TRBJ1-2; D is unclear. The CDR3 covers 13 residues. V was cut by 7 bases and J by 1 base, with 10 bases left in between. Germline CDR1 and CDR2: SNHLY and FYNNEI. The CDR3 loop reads CASIINYNYGYTF. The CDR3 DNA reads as TGTGCCAGCATAATTAATTATAACTATGGCTACACCTTC.

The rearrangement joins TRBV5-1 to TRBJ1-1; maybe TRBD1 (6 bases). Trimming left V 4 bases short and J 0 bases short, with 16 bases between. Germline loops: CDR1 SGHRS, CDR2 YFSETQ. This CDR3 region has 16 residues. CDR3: CASSQAQGLMNTEAFF. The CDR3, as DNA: TGCGCCAGCAGCCAGGCTCAGGGGCTCATGAACACTGAAGCTTTCTTT.

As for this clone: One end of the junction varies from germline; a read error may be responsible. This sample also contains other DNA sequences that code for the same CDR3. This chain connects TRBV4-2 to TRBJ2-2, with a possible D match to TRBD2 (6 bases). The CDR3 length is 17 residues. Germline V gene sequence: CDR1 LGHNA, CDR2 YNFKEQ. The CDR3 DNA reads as TGTGCCAGCAGCCAAGCCCACGGGAGAGCGAACACTGGGGAGCTGTTTTTT. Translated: CASSQAHGRANTGELFF.

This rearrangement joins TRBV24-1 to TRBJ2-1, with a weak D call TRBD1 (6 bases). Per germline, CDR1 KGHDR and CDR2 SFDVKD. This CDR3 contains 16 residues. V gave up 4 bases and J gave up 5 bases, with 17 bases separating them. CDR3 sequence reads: CATSDPSPGQDNEQFF. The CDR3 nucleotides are TGTGCCACCAGTGACCCTAGTCCGGGACAAGACAATGAGCAGTTCTTC.

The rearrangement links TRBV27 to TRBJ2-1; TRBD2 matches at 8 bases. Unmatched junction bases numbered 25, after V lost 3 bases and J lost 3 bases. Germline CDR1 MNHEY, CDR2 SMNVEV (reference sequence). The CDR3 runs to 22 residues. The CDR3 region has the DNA TGTGCCAGCAGTTTTCTTATCGGGGGGGCGACTACAGGGACCCCTAACTACAATGAGCAGTTCTTC. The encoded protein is CASSFLIGGATTGTPNYNEQFF.

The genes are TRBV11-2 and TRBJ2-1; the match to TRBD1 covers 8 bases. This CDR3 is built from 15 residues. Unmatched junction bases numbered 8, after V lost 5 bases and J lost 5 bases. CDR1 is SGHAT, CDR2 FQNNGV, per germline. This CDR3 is CASSGGDRTDNEQFF. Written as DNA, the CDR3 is TGTGCCAGCAGCGGAGGGGACAGGACAGACAATGAGCAGTTCTTC.

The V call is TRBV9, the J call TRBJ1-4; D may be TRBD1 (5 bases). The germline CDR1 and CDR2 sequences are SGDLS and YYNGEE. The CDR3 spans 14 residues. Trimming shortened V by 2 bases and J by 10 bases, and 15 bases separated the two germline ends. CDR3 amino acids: CASSVRGSAGKLFF. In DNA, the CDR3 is TGTGCCAGCAGCGTCCGGGGGAGCGCGGGAAAACTGTTTTTT.

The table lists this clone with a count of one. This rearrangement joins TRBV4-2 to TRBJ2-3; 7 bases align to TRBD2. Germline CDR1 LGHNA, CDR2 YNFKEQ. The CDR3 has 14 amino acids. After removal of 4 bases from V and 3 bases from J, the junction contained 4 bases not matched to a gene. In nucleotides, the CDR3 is TGTGCCAGCAGCCGAGGGACTAAAACAGATACGCAGTATTTT. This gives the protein CASSRGTKTDTQYF.

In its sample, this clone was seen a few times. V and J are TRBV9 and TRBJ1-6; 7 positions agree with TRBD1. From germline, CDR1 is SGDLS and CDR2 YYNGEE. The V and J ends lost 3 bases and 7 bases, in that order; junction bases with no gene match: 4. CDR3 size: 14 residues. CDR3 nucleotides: TGTGCCAGCAGCGCACAGGGGCAGAATTCACCCCTCCACTTT. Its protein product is CASSAQGQNSPLHF.

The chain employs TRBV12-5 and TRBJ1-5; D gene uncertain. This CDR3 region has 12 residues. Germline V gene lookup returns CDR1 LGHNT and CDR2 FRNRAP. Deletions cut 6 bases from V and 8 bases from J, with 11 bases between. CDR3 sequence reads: CASGSEREPQHF. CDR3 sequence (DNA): TGTGCTAGTGGGTCCGAACGGGAGCCCCAGCATTTT.

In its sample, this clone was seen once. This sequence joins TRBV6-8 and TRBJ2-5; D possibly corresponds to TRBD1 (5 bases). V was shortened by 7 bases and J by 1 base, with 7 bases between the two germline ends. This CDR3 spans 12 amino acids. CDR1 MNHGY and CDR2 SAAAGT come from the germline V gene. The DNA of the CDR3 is TGTGCCAGCATTAGGGGCCAAGAGACCCAGTACTTC. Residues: CASIRGQETQYF.

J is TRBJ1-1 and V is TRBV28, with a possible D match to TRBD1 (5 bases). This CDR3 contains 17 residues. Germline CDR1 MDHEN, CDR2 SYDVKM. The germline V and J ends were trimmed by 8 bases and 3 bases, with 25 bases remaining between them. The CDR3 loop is CASDPLRPQGTYTEAFF. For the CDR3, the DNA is TGTGCCAGCGACCCCCTACGACCCCAGGGAACTTACACTGAAGCTTTCTTT.

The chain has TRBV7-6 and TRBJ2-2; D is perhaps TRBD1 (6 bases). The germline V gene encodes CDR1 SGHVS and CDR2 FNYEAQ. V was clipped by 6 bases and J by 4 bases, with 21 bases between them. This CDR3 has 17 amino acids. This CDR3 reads CASRDTRTGWSTGELFF. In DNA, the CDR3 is TGTGCCAGCAGAGATACTCGTACAGGGTGGAGCACCGGGGAGCTGTTTTTT.

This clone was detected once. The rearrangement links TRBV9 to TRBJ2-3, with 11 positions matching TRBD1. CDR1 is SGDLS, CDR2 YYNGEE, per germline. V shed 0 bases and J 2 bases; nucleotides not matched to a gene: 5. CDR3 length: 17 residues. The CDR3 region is CASSVGGQGEATDTQYF. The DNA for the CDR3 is TGTGCCAGCAGCGTAGGGGGACAGGGGGAGGCCACAGATACGCAGTATTTT.

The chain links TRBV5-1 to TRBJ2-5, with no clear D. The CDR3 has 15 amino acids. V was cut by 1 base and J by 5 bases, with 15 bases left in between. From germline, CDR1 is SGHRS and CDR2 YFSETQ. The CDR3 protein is CASSLSAGLQETQYF. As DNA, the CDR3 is TGCGCCAGCAGCTTGTCGGCAGGCTTACAGGAGACCCAGTACTTC.

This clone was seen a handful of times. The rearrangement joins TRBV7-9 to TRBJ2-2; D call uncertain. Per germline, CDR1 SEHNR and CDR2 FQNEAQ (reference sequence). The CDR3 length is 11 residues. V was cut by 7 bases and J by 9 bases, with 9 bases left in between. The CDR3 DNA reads TGTGCCAGCACCCTCAGAAGGGAGCTGTTTTTT. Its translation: CASTLRRELFF.

The CDR3 bases are TGTGCCAGCAGTTTTGACAGGGAAAATGGCTACACCTTC. It specifies CASSFDRENGYTF. The gene calls are TRBV12-3 or TRBV12-4 and TRBJ1-2, with 7 bases aligning to TRBD1. The CDR3 contains 13 residues. After removal of 3 bases from V and 6 bases from J, the junction contained 4 bases not matched to a gene.

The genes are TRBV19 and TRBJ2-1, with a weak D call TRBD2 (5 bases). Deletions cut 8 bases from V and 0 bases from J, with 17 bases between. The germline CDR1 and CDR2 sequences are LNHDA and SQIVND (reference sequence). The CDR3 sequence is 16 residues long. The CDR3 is CASCSRWESSYNEQFF. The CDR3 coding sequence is TGTGCCAGTTGTTCTCGGTGGGAGAGCTCCTACAATGAGCAGTTCTTC.

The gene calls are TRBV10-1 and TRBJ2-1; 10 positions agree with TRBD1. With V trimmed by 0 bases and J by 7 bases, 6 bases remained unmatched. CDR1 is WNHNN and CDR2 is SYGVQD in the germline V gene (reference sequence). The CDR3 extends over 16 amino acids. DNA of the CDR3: TGCGCCAGCAGTGAGTCGGGGGGACAGGGGTTTAATGAGCAGTTCTTC. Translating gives CASSESGGQGFNEQFF.

The CDR3 DNA reads TGTGCCAGCAGCTTTCCTACGGGCACAGATACGCAGTATTTT. Its translation: CASSFPTGTDTQYF. J is TRBJ2-3 and V is TRBV5-6; D call uncertain. V was shortened by 2 bases and J by 1 base, with 8 bases between the two germline ends. The CDR3 spans 14 residues. Germline assignment: CDR1 SGHDT and CDR2 YYEEEE.

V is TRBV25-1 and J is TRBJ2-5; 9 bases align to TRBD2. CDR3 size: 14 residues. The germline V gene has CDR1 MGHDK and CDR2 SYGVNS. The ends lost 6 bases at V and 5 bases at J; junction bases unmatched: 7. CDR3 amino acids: CASSDRTSVETQYF. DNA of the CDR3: TGTGCCAGCAGCGACAGGACTAGCGTGGAGACCCAGTACTTC.

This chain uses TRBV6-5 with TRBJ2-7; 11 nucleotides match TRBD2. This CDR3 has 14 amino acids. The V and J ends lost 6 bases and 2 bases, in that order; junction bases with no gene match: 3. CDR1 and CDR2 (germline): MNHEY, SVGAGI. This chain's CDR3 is CASRGLADTYEQYF. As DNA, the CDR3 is TGTGCCAGCAGGGGACTAGCGGATACCTACGAGCAGTACTTC.

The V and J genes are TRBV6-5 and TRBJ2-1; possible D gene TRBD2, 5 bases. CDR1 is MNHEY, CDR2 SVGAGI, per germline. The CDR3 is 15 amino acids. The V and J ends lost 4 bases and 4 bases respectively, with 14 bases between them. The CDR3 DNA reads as TGTGCCAGCAGTTCGGCCGGGATTACTTACAATGAGCAGTTCTTC. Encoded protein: CASSSAGITYNEQFF.

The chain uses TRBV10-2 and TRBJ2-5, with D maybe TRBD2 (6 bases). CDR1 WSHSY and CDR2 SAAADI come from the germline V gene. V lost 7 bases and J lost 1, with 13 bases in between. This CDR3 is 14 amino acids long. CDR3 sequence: CASTSVGSQETQYF. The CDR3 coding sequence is TGCGCCAGCACTAGCGTCGGGAGCCAAGAGACCCAGTACTTC.

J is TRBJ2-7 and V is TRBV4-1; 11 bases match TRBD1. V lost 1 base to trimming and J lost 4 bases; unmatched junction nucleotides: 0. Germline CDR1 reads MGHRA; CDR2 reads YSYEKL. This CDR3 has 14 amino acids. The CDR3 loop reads CASSQGDRGYEQYF. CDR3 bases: TGCGCCAGCAGCCAAGGGGACAGGGGGTACGAGCAGTACTTC.

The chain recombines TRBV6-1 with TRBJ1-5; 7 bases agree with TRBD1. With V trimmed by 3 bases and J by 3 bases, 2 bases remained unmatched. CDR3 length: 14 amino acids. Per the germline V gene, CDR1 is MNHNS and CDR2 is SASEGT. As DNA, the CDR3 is TGTGCCAGCAGTGAGACAGGGATCAATCAGCCCCAGCATTTT. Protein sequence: CASSETGINQPQHF.